A single sample gave rise to the 18 T cell receptor beta chains below, sequenced in a study of T cell repertoires in cytomegalovirus infection. Antigens for these TCRs are unknown. TCRdb reprocessed the reads via MiXCR and lists one record per CDR3 protein. The sample yields hundreds of thousands of distinct CDR3 sequences, roughly 28% seen once. The input for sequencing was cultured PBMCs, taken from culture after CMV antigen stimulation. All receptors derive from a human donor in good health (CMV status not recorded). Some clones in this sample may be carry-over from other donors' samples.

This clonotype was detected a few times. The V and J genes are TRBV6-5 and TRBJ1-6; 7 bases align to TRBD1. CDR3 length: 16 amino acids. J gave up 14 bases and V 5 bases, and 18 bases lay outside the gene matches. Germline CDR1 MNHEY, CDR2 SVGAGI. The CDR3 coding sequence is TGTGCCAGCAGTCGCCGAGGAGGGGGCCTCTCAATAGCCCTCCACTTT. Its protein product is CASSRRGGGLSIALHF.

This clonotype has only a few counts. This sequence joins TRBV7-2 and TRBJ2-5; the D is unclear. Germline values: CDR1 SGHTA, CDR2 FQGNSA. The CDR3 runs to 11 residues. V was trimmed by 1 base and J by 7 bases, leaving 4 bases between them. The CDR3 nucleotides read TGTGCCAGCAGCTTAGACGTGACCCAGTACTTC. Translation gives CASSLDVTQYF.

The chain joins TRBV28 to TRBJ2-7; no reliable D call. V was trimmed by 3 bases and J by 0 bases, leaving 6 bases between them. CDR3 length: 13 amino acids. From germline, CDR1 is MDHEN and CDR2 SYDVKM. The CDR3: CASSFDNSYEQYF. The DNA for the CDR3 is TGTGCCAGCAGTTTTGATAACTCCTACGAGCAGTACTTC.

This chain connects TRBV18 to TRBJ1-1, with 10 bases aligning to TRBD1. Germline trimming cut 3 bases from V and 7 bases from J; bases unmatched to any gene: 5. Germline V gene sequence: CDR1 KGHSH, CDR2 LQKENI. This CDR3 contains 14 residues. Written as DNA, the CDR3 is TGTGCCAGCTCACCGGGACAGGGGACTTATGAAGCTTTCTTT. Its protein product is CASSPGQGTYEAFF.

V is TRBV9 and J is TRBJ2-3, with D possibly being TRBD2 (5 bases). Germline V gene lookup returns CDR1 SGDLS and CDR2 YYNGEE. The germline V and J ends were trimmed by 4 bases and 5 bases, with 14 bases remaining between them. This CDR3 has 14 amino acids. CDR3 nucleotides: TGTGCCAGCAGCTCCTACGAGGGAGTAGATACGCAGTATTTT. This codes for CASSSYEGVDTQYF. The full variable domain, completed using reference TRBV9 and TRBJ2-3, is DSGVTQTPKHLITATGQRVTLRCSPRSGDLSVYWYQQSLDQGLQFLIQYYNGEERAKGNILERFSAQQFPDLHSELNLSSLELGDSALYFCASSSYEGVDTQYFGPGTRLTVL.

This clonotype was picked up a small number of times. The chain carries TRBV24-1 and TRBJ2-7, with a possible D match to TRBD1 (5 bases). Trimming cost V 4 bases and J 3 bases, with 18 bases left between them. The germline V gene has CDR1 KGHDR and CDR2 SFDVKD. CDR3 length equals 16 residues. The CDR3 is CATSDPRQTGGYEQYF. The CDR3 DNA is TGTGCCACCAGTGACCCAAGACAGACGGGCGGCTACGAGCAGTACTTC.

The rearrangement uses TRBV18 and TRBJ1-1; D uncertain. The CDR3 sequence is 17 residues long. Trimming left V 3 bases short and J 1 base short, with 18 bases between. The germline CDR1 and CDR2 sequences are KGHSH and LQKENI. This chain's CDR3 is CASSPNHPRAANTEAFF. In DNA, the CDR3 is TGTGCCAGCTCACCTAACCACCCCCGGGCAGCGAACACTGAAGCTTTCTTT.

This clonotype was observed a handful of times. The V gene is TRBV18, the J gene TRBJ1-4; D gene ambiguous. The germline V and J ends were trimmed by 8 bases and 16 bases, with 14 bases remaining between them. The CDR3 sequence is 10 residues long. The germline V gene has CDR1 KGHSH and CDR2 LQKENI. CDR3 DNA sequence: TGTGCCAGCCCCCCGTCCCGGCCGTTTTTT. Encoded protein: CASPPSRPFF. The complete variable domain, with remaining parts taken from reference TRBV18 and TRBJ1-4, reads NAGVMQNPRHLVRRRGQEARLRCSPMKGHSHVYWYRQLPEEGLKFMVYLQKENIIDESGMPKERFSAEFPKEGPSILRIQQVVRGDSAAYFCASPPSRPFFGSGTQLSVL.

This clonotype was seen a handful of times. In nucleotides, the CDR3 is TGTGCCAGCAGTCCGCACAGGGCTTCTGGAAACACCATATATTTT. Protein product: CASSPHRASGNTIYF. The chain combines TRBV7-3 with TRBJ1-3, with D perhaps matching TRBD1 (6 bases). Germline CDR1 reads SGHTA; CDR2 reads FQGTGA. The CDR3 consists of 15 residues. Trimming stripped 6 bases from V and 1 base from J, with 13 bases between.

The chain is built from TRBV12-3 or TRBV12-4 and TRBJ2-1; tentatively, D is TRBD2 (6 bases). The V end lost 7 bases, the J end lost 7 bases, and 20 bases lay between the germline ends. The CDR3 runs to 15 residues. CDR3 coding DNA: TGTGCCAGCAAACTGGAGGGACTTCTGGGGAATGAGCAGTTCTTC. This sequence encodes CASKLEGLLGNEQFF.

The V call is TRBV5-3, the J call TRBJ2-7, with D maybe TRBD2 (8 bases). Being an ORF, TRBV5-3 has a function that is uncertain. The CDR3 length is 13 residues. The ends were cut back, 8 bases at V and 3 bases at J, with 15 bases in the middle. The CDR3 bases are TGTGCCAGCAGCGGGGGACAGAGCTACGAGCAGTACTTC. Translated: CASSGGQSYEQYF.

The chain couples TRBV28 to TRBJ2-3; TRBD2 is a possible D gene (6 bases). Trimming cost V 5 bases and J 3 bases, with 21 bases left between them. Germline V gives CDR1 MDHEN, CDR2 SYDVKM. This CDR3 region has 17 residues. Here the CDR3 DNA reads TGTGCCAGCAGTGCCCCCTTGGGGGGTCGGAAAACAGATACGCAGTATTTT. Translation gives CASSAPLGGRKTDTQYF. Combining the CDR3 with reference TRBV28 and TRBJ2-3 gives the whole variable domain DVKVTQSSRYLVKRTGEKVFLECVQDMDHENMFWYRQDPGLGLRLIYFSYDVKMKEKGDIPEGYSVSREKKERFSLILESASTNQTSMYLCASSAPLGGRKTDTQYFGPGTRLTVL.

The chain links TRBV20-1 to TRBJ2-3, with 8 bases aligning to TRBD2. The CDR3 is 15 amino acids. The V gene end was trimmed by 8 bases and the J gene end by 4 bases; junction bases not matched to a gene: 14. Germline V gene sequence: CDR1 DFQATT, CDR2 SNEGSKA (reference sequence). The CDR3 here is CSLNGPGGRADTQYF. CDR3 nucleotide sequence: TGCAGTCTCAATGGTCCGGGGGGGCGCGCAGATACGCAGTATTTT.

This clonotype has only a few counts. This chain connects TRBV6-1 to TRBJ1-1; tentatively, D is TRBD1 (6 bases). Trimming shortened V by 3 bases and J by 1 base, and 9 bases separated the two germline ends. This CDR3 comprises 14 residues. The germline V gene encodes CDR1 MNHNS and CDR2 SASEGT. CDR3 in DNA: TGTGCCAGCAGTGAGGACAGAGGGAACACTGAAGCTTTCTTT. It specifies CASSEDRGNTEAFF.

The V call is TRBV7-3, the J call TRBJ2-3; 8 bases are a match to TRBD2. V lost 5 bases and J lost 6; bases outside the gene matches: 10. Germline CDR1 is SGHTA and CDR2 is FQGTGA. The CDR3 runs to 15 residues. CDR3 DNA: TGTGCCAGCAGCGCTTCTAGCGGGTGGGATGATACGCAGTATTTT. Protein: CASSASSGWDDTQYF. The full variable domain, completed using reference TRBV7-3 and TRBJ2-3, is GAGVSQTPSNKVTEKGKYVELRCDPISGHTALYWYRQSLGQGPEFLIYFQGTGAADDSGLPNDRFFAVRPEGSVSTLKIQRTERGDSAVYLCASSASSGWDDTQYFGPGTRLTVL.

This clonotype was found many times. The rearrangement uses TRBV11-2 and TRBJ1-5; 9 bases agree with TRBD1. The CDR3 length is 14 residues. The V gene end was trimmed by 5 bases and the J gene end by 9 bases; junction bases not matched to a gene: 8. Germline assignment: CDR1 SGHAT and CDR2 FQNNGV. The CDR3 protein is CASSRGQGLWPQHF. The CDR3 coding sequence is TGTGCCAGCAGCCGGGGACAGGGACTCTGGCCCCAGCATTTT.

V is TRBV27 and J is TRBJ1-2, with a tentative D call TRBD1 (6 bases). Germline V gives CDR1 MNHEY, CDR2 SMNVEV (reference sequence). V was shortened by 8 bases and J by 7 bases, with 17 bases between the two germline ends. The CDR3 extends over 13 amino acids. The CDR3 region is CASAQQGGGGYTF. The CDR3 coding sequence is TGTGCCAGCGCGCAACAGGGCGGGGGTGGCTACACCTTC.

This clonotype has just a few counts. J is TRBJ2-3 and V is TRBV19; D call uncertain. Germline values: CDR1 LNHDA, CDR2 SQIVND (reference sequence). Trimming cost V 5 bases and J 5 bases, with 8 bases left between them. The CDR3 is 12 residues long. CDR3 loop: CASSPLEDTQYF. CDR3 nucleotides: TGTGCCAGTAGTCCCCTCGAAGATACGCAGTATTTT.